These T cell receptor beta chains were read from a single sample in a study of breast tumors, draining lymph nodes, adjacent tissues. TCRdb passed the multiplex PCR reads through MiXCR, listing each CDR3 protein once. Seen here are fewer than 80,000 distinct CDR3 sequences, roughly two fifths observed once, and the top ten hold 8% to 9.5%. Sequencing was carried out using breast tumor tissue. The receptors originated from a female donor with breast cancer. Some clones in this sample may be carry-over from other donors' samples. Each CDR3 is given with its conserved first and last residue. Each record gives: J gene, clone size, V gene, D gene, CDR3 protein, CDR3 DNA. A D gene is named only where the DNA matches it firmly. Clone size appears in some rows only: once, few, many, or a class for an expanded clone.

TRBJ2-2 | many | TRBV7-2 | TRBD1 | CASSLGGQGATGELFF | TGTGCCAGCAGCTTAGGGGGACAGGGGGCCACCGGGGAGCTGTTTTTT
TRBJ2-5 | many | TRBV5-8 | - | CASSFQETQYF | TGTGCCAGCAGCTTCCAAGAGACCCAGTACTTC
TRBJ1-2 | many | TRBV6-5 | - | CASSRGINYGYTF | TGTGCCAGCAGCCGGGGGATAAACTATGGCTACACCTTC
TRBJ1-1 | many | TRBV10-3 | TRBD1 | CAIREGQGMTEAFF | TGTGCCATCAGGGAAGGACAGGGTATGACTGAAGCTTTCTTT
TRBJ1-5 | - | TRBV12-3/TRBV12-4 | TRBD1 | CASSLGQGVINQPQHF | TGTGCCAGCAGTCTGGGACAGGGGGTTATAAATCAGCCCCAGCATTTT
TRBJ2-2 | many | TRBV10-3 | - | CATGGPSNTGELFF | TGTGCCACCGGAGGCCCCTCGAACACCGGGGAGCTGTTTTTT
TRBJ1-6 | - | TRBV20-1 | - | CSARGTEIDNFNSPFHF | TGCAGTGCTAGAGGGACTGAGATTGACAATTTTAATTCACCCTTCCACTTT
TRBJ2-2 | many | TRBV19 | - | CASSITQVNTGELFF | TGTGCCAGTAGTATAACACAGGTCAACACCGGGGAGCTGTTTTTT
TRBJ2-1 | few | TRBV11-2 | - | CASSLGGYTEQFF | TGTGCCAGCAGCTTAGGCGGCTACACCGAGCAGTTCTTC
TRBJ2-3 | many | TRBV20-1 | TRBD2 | CSADRSGASTDTQYF | TGCAGTGCTGACCGTAGCGGGGCTAGCACAGATACGCAGTATTTT
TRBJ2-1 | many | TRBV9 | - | CASSLAGLPDNEQFF | TGTGCCAGCAGCCTCGCCGGGCTACCCGACAATGAGCAGTTCTTC
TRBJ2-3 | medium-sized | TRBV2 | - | CASSGQTDTQYF | TGTGCCAGCAGTGGCCAAACAGATACGCAGTATTTT
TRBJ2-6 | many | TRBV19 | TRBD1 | CASIGQGAVGANVLTF | TGTGCCAGTATTGGACAGGGGGCGGTTGGGGCCAACGTCCTGACTTTC
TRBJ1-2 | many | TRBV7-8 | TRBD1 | CATRQGSANYGYTF | TGTGCCACTAGACAGGGTAGCGCAAACTATGGCTACACCTTC
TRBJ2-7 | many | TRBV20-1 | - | CSARSLGTGVYEQYF | TGCAGTGCTAGAAGTCTTGGGACGGGAGTCTACGAGCAGTACTTC
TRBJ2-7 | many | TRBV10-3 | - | CAIAPKGQSYHPEQYF | TGTGCCATCGCCCCCAAAGGGCAGTCCTACCACCCCGAGCAGTACTTC
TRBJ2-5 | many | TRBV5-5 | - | CASTQTRQNQETQYF | TGTGCCAGCACCCAAACTAGACAAAACCAAGAGACCCAGTACTTC
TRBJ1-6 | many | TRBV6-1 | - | CASSELGNRESPLHF | TGTGCCAGCAGTGAACTAGGGAACAGAGAGTCACCCCTCCACTTT
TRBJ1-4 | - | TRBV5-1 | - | CASSLMWTPFGLREKLFF | TGCGCCAGCAGCTTGATGTGGACCCCCTTCGGATTGCGTGAAAAACTGTTTTTT
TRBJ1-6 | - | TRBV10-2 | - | CASSESSGGQGSPLHF | TGCGCCAGCAGTGAGTCGAGTGGGGGCCAGGGTTCACCCCTCCACTTT
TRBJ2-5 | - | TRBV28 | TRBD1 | CASSPRQGRAVRLRTQYF | TGTGCCAGCAGTCCAAGACAGGGGAGAGCTGTTAGGTTGCGGACCCAGTACTTC
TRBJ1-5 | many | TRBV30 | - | CAWSHSGNQPQHF | TGTGCCTGGAGTCACAGCGGCAATCAGCCCCAGCATTTT
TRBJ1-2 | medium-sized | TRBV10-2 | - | CASSEWSTTNYGYTF | TGCGCCAGCAGTGAGTGGAGTACCACGAACTATGGCTACACCTTC
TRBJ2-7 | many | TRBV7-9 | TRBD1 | CASSPSQGAKEQYF | TGTGCCAGCAGCCCCTCCCAGGGGGCCAAGGAGCAGTACTTC
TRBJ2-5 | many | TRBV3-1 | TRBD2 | CASSHLGRLAVQETQYF | TGTGCCAGCAGCCATCTCGGGAGACTAGCGGTCCAAGAGACCCAGTACTTC
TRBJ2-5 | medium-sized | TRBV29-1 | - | CSVDAGWETQYF | TGCAGCGTTGATGCAGGGTGGGAGACCCAGTACTTC
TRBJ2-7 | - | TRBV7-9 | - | CAGSLAYRKNYEQHF | TGTGCCGGCAGCTTAGCTTACAGAAAAAACTACGAGCAGCACTTC
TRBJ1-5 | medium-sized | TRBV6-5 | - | CASSYSRNQPQHF | TGTGCCAGCAGTTATTCGCGAAACCAGCCCCAGCATTTT